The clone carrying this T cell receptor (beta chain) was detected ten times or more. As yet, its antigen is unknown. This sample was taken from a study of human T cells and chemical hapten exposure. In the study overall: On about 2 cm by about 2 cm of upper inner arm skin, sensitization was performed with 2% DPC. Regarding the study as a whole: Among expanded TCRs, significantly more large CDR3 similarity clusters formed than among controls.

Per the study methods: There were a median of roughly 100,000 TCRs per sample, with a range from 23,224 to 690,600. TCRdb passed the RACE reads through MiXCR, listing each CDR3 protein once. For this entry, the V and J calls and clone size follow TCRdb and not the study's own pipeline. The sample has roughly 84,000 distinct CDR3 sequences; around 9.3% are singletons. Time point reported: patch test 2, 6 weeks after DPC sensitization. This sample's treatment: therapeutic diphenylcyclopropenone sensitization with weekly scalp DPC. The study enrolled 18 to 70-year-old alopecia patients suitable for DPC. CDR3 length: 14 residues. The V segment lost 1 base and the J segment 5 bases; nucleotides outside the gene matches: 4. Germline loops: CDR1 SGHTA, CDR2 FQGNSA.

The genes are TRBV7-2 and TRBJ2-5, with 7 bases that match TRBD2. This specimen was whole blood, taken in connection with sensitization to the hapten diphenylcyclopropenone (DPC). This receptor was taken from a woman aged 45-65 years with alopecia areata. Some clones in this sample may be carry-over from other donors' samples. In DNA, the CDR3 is TGTGCCAGCAGCTTAGACGGGAGGTTTGAGACCCAGTACTTC. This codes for CASSLDGRFETQYF.